This passage covers 11 T cell receptor beta chains from one sample sequenced in a study of cytomegalovirus exposure and HLA in healthy donors. PCR used 60 Vbeta primers and 13 Jbeta primers. Method: immunoSEQ multiplex PCR; TCRdb's copy keeps in-frame clones and lacks some. The data hold 90,000 to 120,000 clones, with 76% observed a single time. Sequencing was performed on PBMCs. All receptors derive from a man aged 18 to 30 in good health and CMV-seronegative.

The J gene is TRBJ2-1, the V gene TRBV7-3, with 11 bases fitting TRBD2. Germline trimming cut 2 bases from V and 6 bases from J; bases unmatched to any gene: 3. From germline, CDR1 is SGHTA and CDR2 FQGTGA. The CDR3 extends over 15 amino acids. CDR3 in DNA: TGTGCCAGCAGCTTACGGCTAGCGGGGGGCAATGAGCAGTTCTTC. This encodes CASSLRLAGGNEQFF. Together with reference TRBV7-3 and TRBJ2-1, the CDR3 gives the full variable domain: GAGVSQTPSNKVTEKGKYVELRCDPISGHTALYWYRQSLGQGPEFLIYFQGTGAADDSGLPNDRFFAVRPEGSVSTLKIQRTERGDSAVYLCASSLRLAGGNEQFFGPGTRLTVL.

V and J are TRBV11-1 and TRBJ2-7; TRBD2 is a possible D gene (5 bases). The CDR3 runs 13 residues. The V gene lost 1 base and the J gene lost 13 bases, with 17 bases spanning the gap. The germline V gene encodes CDR1 SGHAT and CDR2 FQDESV (reference sequence). CDR3 loop: CASSLEGVGKVYF. In DNA form, the CDR3 reads TGTGCCAGCAGCTTAGAGGGAGTAGGCAAGGTCTACTTC.

This chain links TRBV2 with TRBJ1-6, with 7 positions matching TRBD1. CDR3 length: 17 residues. The germline V gene has CDR1 SNHLY and CDR2 FYNNEI. With 4 bases clipped from V and 7 bases from J, the junction kept 13 bases outside the gene matches. The CDR3 loop is CASSARQGTDRNSPLHF. CDR3 coding DNA: TGTGCCAGCAGTGCGCGGCAAGGGACAGACCGAAATTCACCCCTCCACTTT.

V gene TRBV7-3 combines with J gene TRBJ2-5; D is perhaps TRBD2 (6 bases). The length of the CDR3 is 16 residues. Germline V gives CDR1 SGHTA, CDR2 FQGTGA. The V and J ends lost 8 bases and 2 bases respectively, with 21 bases between them. CDR3 sequence: CASAPGGRGVQETQYF. Written as DNA, the CDR3 is TGTGCCAGCGCTCCTGGAGGGCGGGGAGTTCAAGAGACCCAGTACTTC.

V usage is TRBV4-1 and J usage is TRBJ2-5; weak D call: TRBD2 (6 bases). The last part of the DNA fits TRBJ2-7 better; the J call may be wrong. The germline V gene encodes CDR1 MGHRA and CDR2 YSYEKL. The CDR3 contains 16 residues. The CDR3: CASSQDLGGSPYEQYF. CDR3 DNA sequence: TGCGCCAGCAGCCAAGATCTGGGAGGCAGTCCCTACGAGCAGTACTTC.

The gene calls are TRBV28 and TRBJ1-4; TRBD1 aligns across 9 bases. J gave up 7 bases and V 5 bases, and 8 bases lay outside the gene matches. The CDR3 contains 15 residues. Germline V gene data show CDR1 as MDHEN and CDR2 as SYDVKM. The CDR3 is CASSQQGARREKLFF. The CDR3 DNA sequence: TGTGCCAGCAGTCAACAGGGGGCGCGCCGTGAAAAACTGTTTTTT.

This rearrangement joins TRBV19 to TRBJ1-1; D unresolved. This CDR3 spans 13 amino acids. Germline CDR1 and CDR2: LNHDA and SQIVND (reference sequence). The ends were cut back, 0 bases at V and 4 bases at J, with 6 bases in the middle. The CDR3 DNA follows: TGTGCCAGTAGTATAGACCCCCTCACTGAAGCTTTCTTT. This sequence encodes CASSIDPLTEAFF.

This clone was detected only a few times. The CDR3 is CASSFFTRDGELFF. The CDR3 region has the DNA TGTGCCAGCAGTTTCTTCACTAGGGACGGGGAGCTGTTTTTT. This sequence joins TRBV27 and TRBJ2-2, with a possible D match to TRBD2 (5 bases). CDR3 length equals 14 residues. Trimming left V 3 bases short and J 7 bases short, with 12 bases between. In germline, CDR1 is MNHEY, CDR2 SMNVEV (reference sequence).

The V gene is TRBV4-2, the J gene TRBJ1-1; TRBD1 agrees at 10 bases. CDR3 length equals 14 residues. Trimming took 3 bases from V and 5 from J; bases not matched to a gene: 3. Germline V gene data show CDR1 as LGHNA and CDR2 as YNFKEQ. The CDR3 nucleotides are TGTGCCAGCAGCCAGACAGGGGGCGGAACTGAAGCTTTCTTT. Its protein is CASSQTGGGTEAFF.

This CDR3 is CASTPVGGGEQYF. The CDR3 nucleotides read TGTGCCAGCACCCCCGTCGGGGGGGGCGAGCAGTACTTC. The chain links TRBV7-6 to TRBJ2-7; 8 positions match TRBD2. This CDR3 is 13 amino acids long. Germline assignment: CDR1 SGHVS and CDR2 FNYEAQ. Trimming at V came to 7 bases and at J to 6 bases, leaving 8 bases not matched to a gene.

This clone was seen a few times. The chain joins TRBV5-4 to TRBJ2-2; 7 bases map to TRBD2. The CDR3 covers 16 residues. Trimming took 0 bases from V and 5 from J; bases not matched to a gene: 7. Germline V gives CDR1 SGHNT, CDR2 YYREEE (reference sequence). The CDR3 DNA reads as TGTGCCAGCAGCTTGGAGGGAGGGAGCTATACCGGGGAGCTGTTTTTT. It codes for CASSLEGGSYTGELFF.